Listed here are 14 T cell receptor beta chains from one sample, sequenced in a study of T cell changes during pregnancy in multiple sclerosis. This table comes from immunoSEQ multiplex PCR, and its TCRdb copy is limited to in-frame clones, with some not included. The sample records roughly 110,000 clones, roughly 92% being singletons. Source: peripheral blood, taken after pregnancy. These receptors originate from a female donor with multiple sclerosis, enrolled in a pregnancy study.

The chain carries TRBV29-1 and TRBJ2-1; TRBD2 aligns across 10 bases. Unmatched junction bases numbered 5, after V lost 7 bases and J lost 2 bases. The CDR3 is 14 amino acids. Germline V gives CDR1 SQVTM, CDR2 ANQGSEA. Here the CDR3 reads CSGGGTSAYNEQFF. The CDR3 coding sequence is TGCAGCGGGGGGGGGACTAGCGCCTACAATGAGCAGTTCTTC.

V and J are TRBV30 and TRBJ2-7; 11 bases fit TRBD1. CDR1 is GTSNPN, CDR2 SVGIG, per germline (reference sequence). The CDR3 has 16 residues. J gave up 3 bases and V 2 bases, and 9 bases lay outside the gene matches. The CDR3: CAWSWTYGTGGYEQYF. The CDR3 region has the DNA TGTGCCTGGAGTTGGACGTACGGGACAGGGGGCTACGAGCAGTACTTC. Complete variable domain (other parts from reference TRBV30 and TRBJ2-7): SQTIHQWPATLVQPVGSPLSLECTVEGTSNPNLYWYRQAAGRGLQLLFYSVGIGQISSEVPQNLSASRPQDRQFILSSKKLLLSDSGFYLCAWSWTYGTGGYEQYFGPGTRLTVT.

The chain uses TRBV30 and TRBJ2-1, with D possibly being TRBD2 (6 bases). The ends were cut back, 0 bases at V and 8 bases at J, with 8 bases in the middle. The germline V gene has CDR1 GTSNPN and CDR2 SVGIG (reference sequence). The CDR3 is 12 amino acids. CDR3 in DNA: TGTGCCTGGAGTGTAGGAGGGGATGAGCAGTTCTTC. It specifies CAWSVGGDEQFF.

The gene calls are TRBV7-2 and TRBJ2-4; D perhaps matches TRBD1 (5 bases). Trimming pared 2 bases from V and 1 base from J, leaving 9 bases between. Germline V gene data show CDR1 as SGHTA and CDR2 as FQGNSA. The CDR3 runs 15 residues. The chain's CDR3 is CASSLWNRAKNIQYF. DNA of the CDR3: TGTGCCAGCAGCTTATGGAACAGGGCCAAAAACATTCAGTACTTC.

The rearrangement uses TRBV30 and TRBJ1-2; 8 bases line up with TRBD1. Germline assignment: CDR1 GTSNPN and CDR2 SVGIG (reference sequence). V shed 1 base, J shed 2 bases, and the junction held 3 bases outside the gene matches. There are 14 residues in the CDR3. CDR3 coding DNA: TGTGCCTGGAGTGCAGGGGACAGGAACTATGGCTACACCTTC. Encoded protein: CAWSAGDRNYGYTF.

The chain joins TRBV18 to TRBJ1-1; the match to TRBD1 covers 9 bases. This CDR3 region has 14 residues. The V segment lost 3 bases and the J segment 11 bases; nucleotides outside the gene matches: 10. The V gene's germline CDR1 is KGHSH and CDR2 LQKENI. CDR3: CASSPTLGTGTAFF. In DNA, the CDR3 is TGTGCCAGCTCACCGACCTTGGGGACAGGGACGGCTTTCTTT.

The chain joins TRBV10-3 to TRBJ1-1; unclear D gene. Germline values: CDR1 ENHRY, CDR2 SYGVKD. Between the trimmed V and J ends, which lost 4 bases and 4 bases, there was a span of 10 bases. This CDR3 is 13 amino acids long. CDR3 nucleotide sequence: TGTGCCATCAGTGCGGATGAGGGCACTGAAGCTTTCTTT. Amino acid sequence: CAISADEGTEAFF.

V is TRBV7-9 and J is TRBJ2-1; 12 bases align to TRBD2. Trimming removed 5 bases from V and 8 bases from J; junction bases left unmatched: 7. Germline V gene sequence: CDR1 SEHNR, CDR2 FQNEAQ (reference sequence). The CDR3 contains 15 residues. Here the CDR3 reads CASSIGLAGLYEQFF. CDR3 sequence (DNA): TGTGCCAGCAGCATCGGACTAGCGGGATTGTATGAGCAGTTCTTC.

The genes are TRBV5-4 and TRBJ1-1; 7 bases are shared with TRBD1. This CDR3 is built from 13 residues. Trimming removed 4 bases from V and 4 bases from J; junction bases left unmatched: 4. Germline V gives CDR1 SGHNT, CDR2 YYREEE (reference sequence). The CDR3 nucleotides are TGTGCCAGCAGCACCCCAGGGGGCACTGAAGCTTTCTTT. Translating gives CASSTPGGTEAFF. Combining the CDR3 with reference TRBV5-4 and TRBJ1-1 gives the whole variable domain ETGVTQSPTHLIKTRGQQVTLRCSSQSGHNTVSWYQQALGQGPQFIFQYYREEENGRGNFPPRFSGLQFPNYSSELNVNALELDDSALYLCASSTPGGTEAFFGQGTRLTVV.

The chain couples TRBV18 to TRBJ2-5; 8 bases agree with TRBD1. The CDR3 has 14 residues. Germline CDR1 reads KGHSH; CDR2 reads LQKENI. V dropped 3 bases and J dropped 6; count of bases not matched to a gene: 6. In DNA, the CDR3 is TGTGCCAGCTCACCCGACAGGGGCGAAAAGACCCAGTACTTC. This sequence encodes CASSPDRGEKTQYF.

V gene TRBV4-2 combines with J gene TRBJ1-4; 10 bases map to TRBD1. The CDR3 covers 17 residues. V lost 4 bases and J lost 7; bases outside the gene matches: 12. Per germline, CDR1 LGHNA and CDR2 YNFKEQ. The CDR3 coding sequence is TGTGCCAGCAGCCCAGACAGGGGGCAGGAGGATGGTGAAAAACTGTTTTTT. Amino acids: CASSPDRGQEDGEKLFF.

The rearrangement joins TRBV30 to TRBJ2-2; 7 bases line up with TRBD1. This CDR3 is 16 amino acids long. Germline-derived CDR1 and CDR2 are GTSNPN and SVGIG (reference sequence). The trim removed 0 bases at V and 0 bases at J, leaving 4 bases unmatched. CDR3 DNA: TGTGCCTGGAGTGTACAGGGGTTCGCGAACACCGGGGAGCTGTTTTTT. Its protein product is CAWSVQGFANTGELFF.

The chain is built from TRBV28 and TRBJ1-3; 7 nucleotides line up with TRBD1. Germline V CDR1 and CDR2: MDHEN, SYDVKM. There are 14 residues in the CDR3. V gave up 7 bases and J gave up 2 bases; unmatched junction bases: 5. The CDR3 DNA reads as TGTGCCAGCATCCCGACAGGGCCTGGAAACACCATATATTTT. This gives the protein CASIPTGPGNTIYF. Drawing the rest from reference TRBV28 and TRBJ1-3, the complete variable domain is DVKVTQSSRYLVKRTGEKVFLECVQDMDHENMFWYRQDPGLGLRLIYFSYDVKMKEKGDIPEGYSVSREKKERFSLILESASTNQTSMYLCASIPTGPGNTIYFGEGSWLTVV.

This clone was seen a few times. The chain combines TRBV2 with TRBJ1-1; no reliable D call. The CDR3 runs 12 residues. With 6 bases removed from V and 1 base from J, the gap between germline ends came to 6 bases. The germline CDR1 and CDR2 sequences are SNHLY and FYNNEI. DNA for the CDR3: TGTGCCAGCAGAGCGGGGAACACTGAAGCTTTCTTT. This codes for CASRAGNTEAFF.